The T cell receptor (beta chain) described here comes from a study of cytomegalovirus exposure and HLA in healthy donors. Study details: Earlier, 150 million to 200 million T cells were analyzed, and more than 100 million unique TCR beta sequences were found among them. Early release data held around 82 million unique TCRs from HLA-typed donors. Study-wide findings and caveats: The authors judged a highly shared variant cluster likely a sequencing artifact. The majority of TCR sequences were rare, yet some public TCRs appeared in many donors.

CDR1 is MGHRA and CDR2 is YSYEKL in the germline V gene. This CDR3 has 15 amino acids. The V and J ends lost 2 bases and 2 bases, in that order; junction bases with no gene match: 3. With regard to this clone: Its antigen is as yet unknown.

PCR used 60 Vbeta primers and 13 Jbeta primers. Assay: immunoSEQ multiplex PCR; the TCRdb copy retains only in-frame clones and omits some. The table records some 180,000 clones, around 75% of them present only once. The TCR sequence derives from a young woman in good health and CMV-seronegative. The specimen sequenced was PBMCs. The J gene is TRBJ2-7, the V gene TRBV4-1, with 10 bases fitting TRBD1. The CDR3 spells CASSQTGTGAYEQYF. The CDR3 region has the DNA TGCGCCAGCAGCCAAACCGGGACAGGGGCCTACGAGCAGTACTTC.